The 30 T cell receptor beta chains listed next were all sequenced from one sample in a study of cytomegalovirus exposure and HLA in healthy donors. The PCR contained 60 Vbeta and 13 Jbeta primers. Data came from immunoSEQ multiplex PCR; TCRdb stores just in-frame clones and leaves some out. The profile shows around 63,000 clones, more than 80% of them singletons. The specimen sequenced was PBMCs. The receptors come from a woman aged 25 to 39 in good health and CMV-seronegative.

The rearrangement uses TRBV5-1 and TRBJ1-6; D not certain. With 8 bases removed from V and 0 bases from J, the gap between germline ends came to 12 bases. From germline, CDR1 is SGHRS and CDR2 YFSETQ. The CDR3 runs 15 residues. The CDR3 bases are TGCGCCAGTGGTCCATTCAGCTCCTATAATTCACCCCTCCACTTT. Its translation is CASGPFSSYNSPLHF.

This clone was observed a handful of times. The chain recombines TRBV6-4 with TRBJ2-3; 8 nucleotides align to TRBD2. The ends lost 0 bases at V and 3 bases at J; junction bases unmatched: 8. Germline-derived CDR1 and CDR2 are MRHNA and SNTAGT. CDR3 length: 17 residues. In DNA form, the CDR3 reads TGTGCCAGCAGTGACTCGATCGGGGGGGGCACGACAGATACGCAGTATTTT. It translates to CASSDSIGGGTTDTQYF.

This clone was counted only a few times. The chain combines TRBV7-6 with TRBJ2-2; D perhaps matches TRBD1 (5 bases). Trimming removed 3 bases at V and 0 bases at J, with 14 bases between. CDR3 size: 17 residues. CDR1 and CDR2 (germline): SGHVS, FNYEAQ. DNA for the CDR3: TGTGCCAGCAGCTTCACATACAGGAGAGCGAACACCGGGGAGCTGTTTTTT. As protein: CASSFTYRRANTGELFF. The complete variable domain, with remaining parts taken from reference TRBV7-6 and TRBJ2-2, reads GAGVSQSPRYKVTKRGQDVALRCDPISGHVSLYWYRQALGQGPEFLTYFNYEAQQDKSGLPNDRFSAERPEGSISTLTIQRTEQRDSAMYRCASSFTYRRANTGELFFGEGSRLTVL.

V gene TRBV6-1 combines with J gene TRBJ2-2; 9 bases agree with TRBD1. Germline V gene data show CDR1 as MNHNS and CDR2 as SASEGT. This CDR3 region has 15 residues. V dropped 9 bases and J dropped 3; count of bases not matched to a gene: 8. The CDR3, as DNA: TGTGCCAGTCTTCGGACAGGGGCAGACACCGGGGAGCTGTTTTTT. It yields the protein CASLRTGADTGELFF.

V gene TRBV7-8 combines with J gene TRBJ1-2; TRBD1 matches 8 bases. The CDR3 covers 15 residues. V gave up 1 base and J gave up 4 bases; unmatched junction bases: 5. From germline, CDR1 is SGHVS and CDR2 FQNEAQ. The CDR3 region has the DNA TGTGCCAGCAGCTTAGGAGAGACAGGGGTCTATGGCTACACCTTC. It encodes CASSLGETGVYGYTF.

The chain links TRBV11-3 to TRBJ1-1; D might be TRBD1 (5 bases). The CDR3 contains 14 residues. CDR1 SGHNT and CDR2 YENEEA come from the germline V gene. Trimming took 1 base from V and 4 from J, leaving 10 bases between them. The CDR3 reads CASSLGGGVTEAFF. CDR3 DNA sequence: TGTGCCAGCAGCTTAGGCGGGGGAGTCACTGAAGCTTTCTTT.

This clone was counted only a few times. The rearrangement links TRBV2 to TRBJ1-2, with TRBD1 identical over 9 bases. The CDR3 sequence is 13 residues long. V lost 6 bases to trimming and J lost 6 bases; unmatched junction nucleotides: 5. Germline lookup yields CDR1 SNHLY and CDR2 FYNNEI. The CDR3 DNA reads TGTGCCAGCAGAGGACAGGGGAAGGATGGCTACACCTTC. It codes for CASRGQGKDGYTF.

The rearrangement joins TRBV5-4 to TRBJ1-2, with 9 bases aligning to TRBD1. The ends lost 4 bases at V and 5 bases at J; junction bases unmatched: 9. The CDR3 totals 15 residues. Per the germline V gene, CDR1 is SGHNT and CDR2 is YYREEE (reference sequence). CDR3 in amino acids: CASSVLGTGRYGYTF. Here the CDR3 DNA reads TGTGCCAGCAGCGTGCTCGGGACAGGGCGATATGGCTACACCTTC.

This chain links TRBV6-5 with TRBJ1-1; D might be TRBD1 (5 bases). V was cut by 2 bases and J by 1 base, with 8 bases left in between. This CDR3 is 14 amino acids long. Germline CDR1 and CDR2: MNHEY and SVGAGI. The DNA for the CDR3 is TGTGCCAGCAGTTACGCCAGGGAGAACACTGAAGCTTTCTTT. Translating gives CASSYARENTEAFF.

This chain joins TRBV4-2 and TRBJ2-1, with D possibly being TRBD1 (5 bases). The CDR3 spans 16 residues. Per germline, CDR1 LGHNA and CDR2 YNFKEQ. The ends were cut back, 0 bases at V and 4 bases at J, with 13 bases in the middle. DNA of the CDR3: TGTGCCAGCAGCCAAGACTCAGGGATTAGGTACAATGAGCAGTTCTTC. Translated: CASSQDSGIRYNEQFF.

The V call is TRBV7-9, the J call TRBJ2-2, with a weak D call TRBD2 (6 bases). V was clipped by 8 bases and J by 1 base, with 11 bases between them. CDR3 length: 14 amino acids. Looked up from germline, CDR1 is SEHNR and CDR2 is FQNEAQ (reference sequence). The CDR3 here is CASGTFKNTGELFF. CDR3 nucleotides: TGTGCCAGCGGGACTTTCAAGAACACCGGGGAGCTGTTTTTT.

This clone was detected only a few times. The chain recombines TRBV5-1 with TRBJ2-5, with 14 positions matching TRBD2. The CDR3 consists of 16 residues. The junction had 7 bases not matched to a gene; V was cut back by 4 bases and J by 5 bases. The V gene's germline CDR1 is SGHRS and CDR2 YFSETQ. CDR3: CASSQTSGGARETQYF. CDR3 DNA: TGCGCCAGCAGCCAGACTAGCGGGGGGGCGAGGGAGACCCAGTACTTC.

The chain joins TRBV5-6 to TRBJ1-6, with 9 bases aligning to TRBD1. The CDR3 covers 15 residues. J gave up 7 bases and V 3 bases, and 5 bases lay outside the gene matches. Germline V CDR1 and CDR2: SGHDT, YYEEEE. The CDR3 loop reads CASSWRTGVNSPLHF. In DNA, the CDR3 is TGTGCCAGCAGCTGGAGGACAGGGGTCAATTCACCCCTCCACTTT.

This clone was seen once. The chain combines TRBV4-2 with TRBJ2-3, with TRBD2 identical over 12 bases. V trimming: 4 bases; J trimming: 4 bases; junction bases outside the gene matches: 6. Germline V lookup: CDR1 LGHNA, CDR2 YNFKEQ. The CDR3 runs to 16 residues. The CDR3 loop is CASSLTSGGGSDTQYF. Written as DNA, the CDR3 is TGTGCCAGCAGCCTGACTAGCGGGGGAGGGTCAGATACGCAGTATTTT.

The chain couples TRBV25-1 to TRBJ2-5; 9 bases map to TRBD1. Germline CDR1 is MGHDK and CDR2 is SYGVNS. The CDR3 has 12 amino acids. The V segment lost 9 bases and the J segment 3 bases; nucleotides outside the gene matches: 2. The CDR3 protein is CASGQGKETQYF. CDR3 in DNA: TGTGCCAGTGGACAGGGGAAAGAGACCCAGTACTTC.

This clone was recorded only once. This chain links TRBV6-5 with TRBJ1-2, with D tentatively TRBD1 (6 bases). Trimming pared 0 bases from V and 8 bases from J, leaving 13 bases between. Per the germline V gene, CDR1 is MNHEY and CDR2 is SVGAGI. The CDR3 sequence is 14 residues long. The CDR3 loop is CASSYSLDSRGYTF. Written as DNA, the CDR3 is TGTGCCAGCAGTTACTCATTGGACAGTCGCGGCTACACCTTC.

The gene calls are TRBV15 and TRBJ1-1; 9 nucleotides agree with TRBD1. V shed 4 bases, J shed 1 base, and the junction held 4 bases outside the gene matches. CDR3 length: 15 amino acids. Germline lookup yields CDR1 LNHNV and CDR2 YYDKDF (reference sequence). This CDR3 reads CATSNHRGRNTEAFF. CDR3 coding DNA: TGTGCCACCAGCAACCACAGGGGGCGGAACACTGAAGCTTTCTTT.

The chain employs TRBV9 and TRBJ2-5, with TRBD2 as a possible D gene (6 bases). The CDR3 consists of 16 residues. V lost 0 bases and J 11 bases, leaving 23 bases between the germline ends. Germline CDR1 SGDLS, CDR2 YYNGEE. Here the CDR3 reads CASSVGRRTTRGEQYF. The CDR3 DNA reads TGTGCCAGCAGCGTAGGGCGTCGGACTACCCGCGGAGAGCAGTACTTC. Full variable domain (outside the CDR3, taken from reference TRBV9 and TRBJ2-5): DSGVTQTPKHLITATGQRVTLRCSPRSGDLSVYWYQQSLDQGLQFLIQYYNGEERAKGNILERFSAQQFPDLHSELNLSSLELGDSALYFCASSVGRRTTRGEQYFGPGTRLLVL.

J is TRBJ1-1 and V is TRBV6-1; D gene uncertain. This CDR3 has 14 amino acids. The germline V and J ends were trimmed by 2 bases and 5 bases, with 12 bases remaining between them. The germline V gene encodes CDR1 MNHNS and CDR2 SASEGT. The CDR3 protein is CASSEYHLETEAFF. Written as DNA, the CDR3 is TGTGCCAGCAGTGAATATCATTTGGAGACTGAAGCTTTCTTT.

This sequence joins TRBV14 and TRBJ2-7; 9 nucleotides line up with TRBD1. The CDR3 totals 17 residues. The V gene's germline CDR1 is SGHDN and CDR2 FVKESK. Trimming at V came to 3 bases and at J to 3 bases, leaving 12 bases not matched to a gene. The DNA for the CDR3 is TGTGCCAGCAGCCACCCCCCCAAGGGACAGGGCTACTACGAGCAGTACTTC. Translated: CASSHPPKGQGYYEQYF.

The chain employs TRBV28 and TRBJ2-7, with D possibly TRBD1 on 5 matching bases. The end of the DNA fits TRBJ2-5 better, so the J call may be wrong. The CDR3 is 12 residues long. In germline, CDR1 is MDHEN, CDR2 SYDVKM. The CDR3 reads CASSLTEETQYF. The CDR3, as DNA: TGTGCCAGCAGTTTGACAGAAGAGACCCAGTACTTC.

In this sample, this clone turned up a few times. V gene TRBV5-1 combines with J gene TRBJ1-1, with TRBD1 identical over 9 bases. This CDR3 region has 13 residues. With 4 bases clipped from V and 4 bases from J, the junction kept 2 bases outside the gene matches. Germline-derived CDR1 and CDR2 are SGHRS and YFSETQ. The CDR3 nucleotides are TGCGCCAGCAGCCGACAGGGGGTCACTGAAGCTTTCTTT. It translates to CASSRQGVTEAFF.

V and J are TRBV9 and TRBJ1-2, with 10 bases fitting TRBD1. V was pared by 4 bases and J by 4 bases, with 7 bases of the junction left unmatched. The CDR3 runs 15 residues. CDR1 is SGDLS and CDR2 is YYNGEE in the germline V gene. The CDR3, as DNA: TGTGCCAGCAGCTCGGGACAGGGGTTTTCCTATGGCTACACCTTC. It yields the protein CASSSGQGFSYGYTF. The whole variable domain, filled in from reference TRBV9 and TRBJ1-2, reads DSGVTQTPKHLITATGQRVTLRCSPRSGDLSVYWYQQSLDQGLQFLIQYYNGEERAKGNILERFSAQQFPDLHSELNLSSLELGDSALYFCASSSGQGFSYGYTFGSGTRLTVV.

This clone has a handful of counts. J is TRBJ1-1 and V is TRBV7-8; TRBD1 might be the D (6 bases). The germline CDR1 and CDR2 sequences are SGHVS and FQNEAQ. Trimming pared 4 bases from V and 2 bases from J, leaving 14 bases between. The CDR3 runs 15 residues. The CDR3 reads CASSSKRGRNTEAFF. The DNA of the CDR3 is TGTGCCAGCAGCTCCAAGAGGGGGAGAAACACTGAAGCTTTCTTT.

V gene TRBV28 combines with J gene TRBJ1-5, with D uncertain. The germline V gene encodes CDR1 MDHEN and CDR2 SYDVKM. Trimming stripped 3 bases from V and 1 base from J, with 13 bases between. This CDR3 is 16 amino acids long. The CDR3 loop reads CASSFFASASNQPQHF. In DNA, the CDR3 is TGTGCCAGCAGTTTTTTCGCCTCAGCGAGCAATCAGCCCCAGCATTTT.

The chain has TRBV7-9 and TRBJ1-3; 10 bases are a match to TRBD1. V gave up 6 bases and J gave up 5 bases; unmatched junction bases: 4. The CDR3 runs to 14 residues. CDR1 SEHNR and CDR2 FQNEAQ come from the germline V gene (reference sequence). DNA for the CDR3: TGTGCCAGCAGGGCGGGACAGGGGAGAAACACCATATATTTT. Protein: CASRAGQGRNTIYF.

This chain joins TRBV6-5 and TRBJ2-7; 9 positions agree with TRBD2. V shed 5 bases and J 2 bases; nucleotides not matched to a gene: 4. Germline lookup yields CDR1 MNHEY and CDR2 SVGAGI. The CDR3 is 14 amino acids. The chain's CDR3 is CASSLAGTAYEQYF. The CDR3 nucleotides are TGTGCCAGCAGTCTAGCGGGGACCGCCTACGAGCAGTACTTC.

The chain links TRBV11-2 to TRBJ1-2; no clear D gene. Germline CDR1 and CDR2: SGHAT and FQNNGV. The CDR3 is made up of 13 amino acids. The V and J ends lost 5 bases and 5 bases respectively, with 12 bases between them. The CDR3 sequence: CASSLFGVYGYTF. The CDR3 DNA reads as TGTGCCAGCAGCCTATTCGGGGTATATGGCTACACCTTC. The full variable domain, in which reference TRBV11-2 and TRBJ1-2 provide the parts outside the CDR3, is EAGVAQSPRYKIIEKRQSVAFWCNPISGHATLYWYQQILGQGPKLLIQFQNNGVVDDSQLPKDRFSAERLKGVDSTLKIQPAKLEDSAVYLCASSLFGVYGYTFGSGTRLTVV.

This clone was counted only a few times. The CDR3 region has the DNA TGTGCCAGCAGCGTAGTCGATGGCCTCTATGGCTACACCTTC. This encodes CASSVVDGLYGYTF. This chain connects TRBV9 to TRBJ1-2; D ambiguous. Trimming removed 0 bases from V and 4 bases from J, with 10 bases in between. This CDR3 region has 14 residues. The germline V gene has CDR1 SGDLS and CDR2 YYNGEE. Using reference TRBV9 and TRBJ1-2 for the parts outside the CDR3, the full variable domain is DSGVTQTPKHLITATGQRVTLRCSPRSGDLSVYWYQQSLDQGLQFLIQYYNGEERAKGNILERFSAQQFPDLHSELNLSSLELGDSALYFCASSVVDGLYGYTFGSGTRLTVV.

The chain joins TRBV20-1 to TRBJ2-4, with unresolved D. Germline values: CDR1 DFQATT, CDR2 SNEGSKA (reference sequence). V dropped 6 bases and J dropped 5 bases, with 8 bases sitting between them. The CDR3 is 11 amino acids. CDR3 nucleotide sequence: TGCAGTGCCGGTAGTCAAAACATTCAGTACTTC. Amino acids: CSAGSQNIQYF.